Listed below are T cell receptor beta chains from one sample, sequenced in a study of control samples from healthy donors and cancer patients. Repertoires were generated with immunoSEQ multiplex PCR, while TCRdb's copy carries only in-frame clones and drops some. The sample contains tens of thousands of clones, roughly 93% of which appear only once. Sequenced sample: PBMCs. The receptors stem from a woman in her 40s with lung cancer. The CDR3 runs from the conserved cysteine through the conserved F or W. A D gene is named only where the DNA matches it firmly. A row's size may be missing; if present it is once, few, many or a size class.

CDR3aa | CDR3nt | d_gene | abundance | j_gene | v_gene
CASSPLGGGNPYEQYF | TGTGCCAGCAGCCCTCTTGGTGGAGGGAACCCCTACGAGCAGTACTTC | . | once | TRBJ2-7 | TRBV7-6
CASSQTGTGSEKLFF | TGTGCCAGTAGTCAAACCGGGACAGGGTCCGAAAAACTGTTTTTT | TRBD1 | . | TRBJ1-4 | TRBV19
CASNSYEQYF | TGTGCCAGCAATAGTTACGAGCAGTACTTC | . | . | TRBJ2-7 | TRBV6-5
CASSFQGEDNSPLHF | TGCGCCAGCAGCTTCCAGGGTGAGGATAATTCACCCCTCCACTTT | . | . | TRBJ1-6 | TRBV5-1
CASRQGTGYGYTF | TGCGCCAGCCGTCAGGGTACCGGCTATGGCTACACCTTC | . | . | TRBJ1-2 | TRBV10-2
CASSYSGTGTYEQYF | TGTGCCAGCAGTTACTCCGGGACGGGGACCTACGAGCAGTACTTC | . | . | TRBJ2-7 | TRBV6-6
CASSEGTGRYNEQFF | TGTGCCAGCAGCGAGGGGACAGGGAGATACAATGAGCAGTTCTTC | TRBD1 | . | TRBJ2-1 | TRBV2
CAWTPGADYTF | TGTGCCTGGACTCCAGGGGCGGACTACACCTTC | . | . | TRBJ1-2 | TRBV30
CASSHGQGLYGYTF | TGCGCCAGCAGCCACGGACAGGGACTCTATGGCTACACCTTC | TRBD1 | . | TRBJ1-2 | TRBV4-1
CASSTRTSLEETQYF | TGTGCCAGCAGCACCCGGACTAGCTTGGAAGAGACCCAGTACTTC | TRBD2 | . | TRBJ2-5 | TRBV3-1/TRBV3-2
CASREYTEAFF | TGTGCCAGCAGAGAGTATACTGAAGCTTTCTTT | . | . | TRBJ1-1 | TRBV28
CASSLAFQSYEQYF | TGTGCCAGCAGCTTGGCTTTCCAATCCTACGAGCAGTACTTC | . | . | TRBJ2-7 | TRBV5-5
CASSQDRWDSIGVPNTEAFF | TGTGCCAGCAGCCAAGATAGGTGGGACAGTATAGGAGTCCCGAACACTGAAGCTTTCTTT | TRBD1 | once | TRBJ1-1 | TRBV4-2
CASMDRGLNSNQPQHF | TGTGCCAGTATGGACAGGGGCCTGAATAGCAATCAGCCCCAGCATTTT | TRBD1 | . | TRBJ1-5 | TRBV19
CASSRDSRETEAFF | TGTGCCAGTAGTAGGGACTCCCGGGAGACTGAAGCTTTCTTT | . | . | TRBJ1-1 | TRBV19
CASSFQGASEKLFF | TGTGCCAGCAGTTTTCAGGGGGCTAGTGAAAAACTGTTTTTT | TRBD1 | . | TRBJ1-4 | TRBV27
CASSLGAGVPNEQYF | TGTGCCAGCAGCTTGGGGGCAGGGGTCCCCAACGAGCAGTACTTC | . | . | TRBJ2-7 | TRBV5-5
CATSPGTSGGAADTQYF | TGTGCCACCAGTCCCGGGACTAGCGGGGGGGCCGCAGATACGCAGTATTTT | TRBD2 | . | TRBJ2-3 | TRBV24-1